The 23 T cell receptor beta chains below all came from one sample that was sequenced in a study of shared clonotypes between healthy human individuals. Sequenced by immunoSEQ multiplex PCR; TCRdb stores in-frame clones only, minus some. The sample has over a million clones; approximately 78% are singletons. The sequenced sample consisted of memory CD4+ T cells from PBMCs. The subset was: CD45RA-negative fraction. The receptors stem from a young man in good health. Some clones in this sample may be carry-over from other donors' samples.

The rearrangement joins TRBV29-1 to TRBJ2-3; D not resolved. This CDR3 contains 15 residues. Trimming shortened V by 2 bases and J by 0 bases, and 12 bases separated the two germline ends. Per the germline V gene, CDR1 is SQVTM and CDR2 is ANQGSEA. CDR3 protein: CSVEWQATSTDTQYF. CDR3 bases: TGCAGCGTTGAATGGCAGGCGACTAGCACAGATACGCAGTATTTT.

The CDR3 here is CASSQGAGVGPNEQFF. CDR3 DNA sequence: TGTGCCAGCAGCCAAGGAGCGGGAGTGGGGCCCAATGAGCAGTTCTTC. V and J are TRBV4-2 and TRBJ2-1; TRBD2 agrees at 8 bases. This CDR3 is 16 amino acids long. V lost 1 base to trimming and J lost 6 bases; unmatched junction nucleotides: 8. The germline V gene has CDR1 LGHNA and CDR2 YNFKEQ.

The rearrangement links TRBV11-2 to TRBJ2-7; 7 nucleotides agree with TRBD2. Trimming took 4 bases from V and 0 from J; bases not matched to a gene: 6. Germline CDR1 is SGHAT and CDR2 is FQNNGV. The CDR3 is 15 amino acids. The CDR3 nucleotides are TGTGCCAGCAGCTCCCTAGCGGTGAGCTCCTACGAGCAGTACTTC. Translation gives CASSSLAVSSYEQYF.

This clone was counted a single time. V is TRBV11-1 and J is TRBJ2-6; TRBD1 aligns across 8 bases. Trimming took 5 bases from V and 0 from J; bases not matched to a gene: 12. In germline, CDR1 is SGHAT, CDR2 FQDESV (reference sequence). The CDR3 runs to 19 residues. CDR3 protein: CASSPRDRSWSSGANVLTF. The CDR3 DNA is TGTGCCAGCAGCCCAAGGGACAGGTCGTGGAGCTCTGGGGCCAACGTCCTGACTTTC. Together with reference TRBV11-1 and TRBJ2-6, the CDR3 gives the full variable domain: EAEVAQSPRYKITEKSQAVAFWCDPISGHATLYWYRQILGQGPELLVQFQDESVVDDSQLPKDRFSAERLKGVDSTLKIQPAELGDSAMYLCASSPRDRSWSSGANVLTFGAGSRLTVL.

The chain combines TRBV5-1 with TRBJ2-1; D uncertain. The V end was cut by 0 bases, the J end by 2 bases, with 9 bases between. Germline values: CDR1 SGHRS, CDR2 YFSETQ. This CDR3 contains 15 residues. The CDR3 nucleotides read TGCGCCAGCAGCTTGGAGGCGGCCACCTACAATGAGCAGTTCTTC. Its translation is CASSLEAATYNEQFF.

The V gene is TRBV5-1, the J gene TRBJ2-5, with 7 bases fitting TRBD2. Germline V gives CDR1 SGHRS, CDR2 YFSETQ. The CDR3 length is 17 residues. The junction had 18 bases not matched to a gene; V was cut back by 5 bases and J by 5 bases. The CDR3 DNA is TGCGCCAGCAGAGAAGGCCTAGCGATGGGGGGGTTGGAGACCCAGTACTTC. Translation gives CASREGLAMGGLETQYF.

Note on this clone: Other DNA sequences within the sample encode an identical CDR3. The chain is built from TRBV10-3 and TRBJ1-2; maybe TRBD1 (5 bases). V shed 3 bases and J shed 8 bases, with 7 bases lying between them. This CDR3 is 11 amino acids long. Per the germline V gene, CDR1 is ENHRY and CDR2 is SYGVKD. The CDR3 sequence: CAISENRGYTF. DNA of the CDR3: TGTGCCATCAGTGAAAACAGGGGCTACACCTTC.

The chain joins TRBV5-1 to TRBJ1-1; maybe TRBD1 (5 bases). The V gene lost 1 base and the J gene lost 4 bases, with 14 bases spanning the gap. Germline V gives CDR1 SGHRS, CDR2 YFSETQ. CDR3 size: 15 residues. The CDR3 region is CASSLYDGGGTEAFF. CDR3 DNA: TGCGCCAGCAGCTTGTACGACGGCGGGGGCACTGAAGCTTTCTTT.

The chain recombines TRBV20-1 with TRBJ2-5; D is possibly TRBD2 (5 bases). Trimming removed 4 bases at V and 7 bases at J, with 10 bases between. This CDR3 spans 11 amino acids. Germline-derived CDR1 and CDR2 are DFQATT and SNEGSKA (reference sequence). CDR3 nucleotide sequence: TGCAGTGCTAAGCCCGAGGGGACCCAGTACTTC. It encodes CSAKPEGTQYF.

There are a few counts of this clone. This chain uses TRBV28 with TRBJ2-7, with D possibly being TRBD1 or TRBD2 (5 bases each). The CDR3 loop spans 14 amino acids. Trimming removed 6 bases at V and 2 bases at J, with 14 bases between. The V gene's germline CDR1 is MDHEN and CDR2 SYDVKM. The CDR3 nucleotides are TGTGCCAGCAGAGAGGCTCTGGGACCCTACGAGCAGTACTTC. Amino acids: CASREALGPYEQYF.

This clone was detected a few times. J is TRBJ2-5 and V is TRBV5-1; D tentatively reads TRBD1 or TRBD2 (6 bases each). The CDR3 covers 14 residues. The germline CDR1 and CDR2 sequences are SGHRS and YFSETQ. Trimming took 2 bases from V and 4 from J, leaving 12 bases between them. DNA for the CDR3: TGCGCCAGCAGCTTCCAGGGGAGGAGAGAGACCCAGTACTTC. Translated, it gives CASSFQGRRETQYF.

About this clone itself: The same CDR3 is also encoded by other DNA sequences in this sample. The gene calls are TRBV11-3 and TRBJ2-1; D tentatively reads TRBD1 or TRBD2 (6 bases each). Germline CDR1 reads SGHNT; CDR2 reads YENEEA. The CDR3 spans 14 residues. Between the trimmed V and J ends, which lost 3 bases and 5 bases, there was a span of 11 bases. The CDR3 spells CASSFRGGNNEQFF. CDR3 in DNA: TGTGCCAGCAGCTTCAGAGGGGGGAACAATGAGCAGTTCTTC.

The V gene is TRBV28, the J gene TRBJ2-1; TRBD2 matches at 13 bases. The CDR3 spans 17 residues. Germline CDR1 and CDR2: MDHEN and SYDVKM. V lost 5 bases, J lost 1 base, and 5 bases stayed unmatched. CDR3 nucleotide sequence: TGTGCCAGCAGTCCTCGACTAGCGGGAGGTTCCTACAATGAGCAGTTCTTC. It is translated as CASSPRLAGGSYNEQFF. The full variable domain, rest sourced from reference TRBV28 and TRBJ2-1, is DVKVTQSSRYLVKRTGEKVFLECVQDMDHENMFWYRQDPGLGLRLIYFSYDVKMKEKGDIPEGYSVSREKKERFSLILESASTNQTSMYLCASSPRLAGGSYNEQFFGPGTRLTVL.

V is TRBV9 and J is TRBJ2-3, with D unclear. The length of the CDR3 is 11 residues. The ends were cut back, 5 bases at V and 1 base at J, with 2 bases in the middle. The V gene's germline CDR1 is SGDLS and CDR2 YYNGEE. For the CDR3, the DNA is TGTGCCAGCAGTCGCACAGATACGCAGTATTTT. Amino acid sequence: CASSRTDTQYF. Using reference TRBV9 and TRBJ2-3 for the parts outside the CDR3, the full variable domain is DSGVTQTPKHLITATGQRVTLRCSPRSGDLSVYWYQQSLDQGLQFLIQYYNGEERAKGNILERFSAQQFPDLHSELNLSSLELGDSALYFCASSRTDTQYFGPGTRLTVL.

V gene TRBV7-9 combines with J gene TRBJ2-1; D remains unclear. Looked up from germline, CDR1 is SEHNR and CDR2 is FQNEAQ (reference sequence). Trimming left V 11 bases short and J 4 bases short, with 12 bases between. This CDR3 has 12 amino acids. CDR3 amino acids: CARSVGYNEQFF. CDR3 coding DNA: TGTGCCCGGTCCGTGGGTTACAATGAGCAGTTCTTC.

The chain has TRBV7-9 and TRBJ2-3; D ambiguous. The V gene's germline CDR1 is SEHNR and CDR2 FQNEAQ (reference sequence). The CDR3 extends over 15 amino acids. Deletions cut 1 base from V and 4 bases from J, with 12 bases between. As DNA, the CDR3 is TGTGCCAGCAGCTTAGATAGTTCCGGGCCAGATACGCAGTATTTT. This gives the protein CASSLDSSGPDTQYF. Together with reference TRBV7-9 and TRBJ2-3, the CDR3 gives the full variable domain: DTGVSQNPRHKITKRGQNVTFRCDPISEHNRLYWYRQTLGQGPEFLTYFQNEAQLEKSRLLSDRFSAERPKGSFSTLEIQRTEQGDSAMYLCASSLDSSGPDTQYFGPGTRLTVL.

This chain connects TRBV6-1 to TRBJ2-5; possible D gene TRBD2, 6 bases. This CDR3 is built from 14 residues. Germline lookup yields CDR1 MNHNS and CDR2 SASEGT. Trimming took 6 bases from V and 5 from J, leaving 16 bases between them. The CDR3 protein is CASSKAGRGETQYF. In nucleotides, the CDR3 is TGTGCCAGCAGCAAAGCGGGCCGGGGGGAGACCCAGTACTTC.

The V call is TRBV19, the J call TRBJ1-5; 11 nucleotides align to TRBD1. Germline lookup yields CDR1 LNHDA and CDR2 SQIVND (reference sequence). There are 18 residues in the CDR3. After removal of 5 bases from V and 5 bases from J, the junction contained 14 bases not matched to a gene. The chain's CDR3 is CASSLTTGQGAGYQPQHF. The CDR3 bases are TGTGCCAGTAGTTTAACCACAGGACAGGGGGCCGGATATCAGCCCCAGCATTTT.

The gene calls are TRBV7-9 and TRBJ1-6; D unresolved. CDR3 size: 14 residues. Germline loops: CDR1 SEHNR, CDR2 FQNEAQ (reference sequence). V was trimmed by 5 bases and J by 7 bases, leaving 12 bases between them. The chain's CDR3 is CASSVGRENSPLHF. The CDR3 coding sequence is TGTGCCAGCAGCGTGGGGAGGGAGAATTCACCCCTCCACTTT.

In its sample, this clone was seen once. CDR3 sequence reads: CAISESRGGMSSYNEQFF. In DNA form, the CDR3 reads TGTGCCATCAGTGAGTCGAGGGGCGGGATGAGCTCCTACAATGAGCAGTTCTTC. V is TRBV10-3 and J is TRBJ2-1; maybe TRBD2 (6 bases). Germline lookup yields CDR1 ENHRY and CDR2 SYGVKD. This CDR3 contains 18 residues. The germline V and J ends were trimmed by 0 bases and 0 bases, with 15 bases remaining between them.

A few counts support this clone. Written as DNA, the CDR3 is TGCGCCAGCAGCTGGGGACCTGCTAGTGAGCAGTTCTTC. Its translation is CASSWGPASEQFF. The chain couples TRBV5-1 to TRBJ2-1; D possibly matches TRBD1 or TRBD2 (5 bases each). Looked up from germline, CDR1 is SGHRS and CDR2 is YFSETQ. CDR3 length: 13 amino acids. V dropped 3 bases and J dropped 9 bases, with 13 bases sitting between them.

The rearrangement links TRBV14 to TRBJ2-3, with a possible D match to TRBD2 (6 bases). V was shortened by 4 bases and J by 0 bases, with 20 bases between the two germline ends. Germline V CDR1 and CDR2: SGHDN, FVKESK. This CDR3 is 18 amino acids long. The CDR3 DNA reads TGTGCCAGCAGCCCAAGGTTTACTAGCATCGGTAGCACAGATACGCAGTATTTT. Translating gives CASSPRFTSIGSTDTQYF.

This clone was counted ten times or more. This CDR3 is CASSSRRDGTYEQYF. CDR3 nucleotide sequence: TGTGCCAGCAGTTCTCGGCGAGACGGTACCTACGAGCAGTACTTC. The chain recombines TRBV27 with TRBJ2-7; D gene uncertain. The CDR3 covers 15 residues. Per the germline V gene, CDR1 is MNHEY and CDR2 is SMNVEV (reference sequence). V lost 4 bases and J lost 2, with 15 bases in between.